The TCR beta chain under discussion was sequenced for a study of T cell repertoires in cytomegalovirus infection. Only a few counts were recorded for this clonotype. Its antigen is undetermined. V was shortened by 1 base and J by 3 bases, with 10 bases between the two germline ends. The germline V gene encodes CDR1 MGHRA and CDR2 YSYEKL. CDR3 length equals 15 residues. TCRdb reprocessed the reads via MiXCR and lists one record per CDR3 protein. The sample consists of roughly 570,000 distinct CDR3 sequences, 35% to 50% of them appearing once. This sequence was found in a human donor in good health (CMV status not recorded). Some clones in this sample may be carry-over from other donors' samples. The sequencing here drew on cultured PBMCs, taken from culture after CMV antigen stimulation. The rearrangement uses TRBV4-1 and TRBJ1-3, with D unresolved. For the CDR3, the DNA is TGCGCCAGCAGCCAAGTCGTTGTAGTTGGAAACACCATATATTTT. Translated, it gives CASSQVVVVGNTIYF.